The 8 T cell receptor beta chains presented below share a single source sample, sequenced in a study of CD8 T cells in ankylosing spondylitis. TCRdb re-analysed the 5' RACE reads in MiXCR, keeping a single row per CDR3 protein. The profile shows about 140,000 distinct CDR3 sequences, roughly 8% of them singletons. The sequencing input was synovial fluid, either unsorted or a sorted T cell fraction (not recorded which). These receptors were obtained from a male donor with ankylosing spondylitis.

This clonotype was detected a few times. The chain joins TRBV6-5 to TRBJ1-1; D remains ambiguous. Between the trimmed V and J ends, which lost 4 bases and 2 bases, there was a span of 17 bases. This CDR3 is 16 amino acids long. Germline V gene lookup returns CDR1 MNHEY and CDR2 SVGAGI. The CDR3 DNA follows: TGTGCCAGCAGTTCGGCGTTAGGGTTTGGCAACACTGAAGCTTTCTTT. Translating gives CASSSALGFGNTEAFF.

The chain combines TRBV4-3 with TRBJ2-7, with D perhaps TRBD2 (5 bases). Trimming cost V 0 bases and J 0 bases, with 9 bases left between them. This CDR3 spans 15 amino acids. Germline V gene lookup returns CDR1 LGHNA and CDR2 YSLEER. The CDR3 DNA follows: TGCGCCAGCAGCCAAGAATCGGGGTACTCCTACGAGCAGTACTTC. This sequence encodes CASSQESGYSYEQYF.

This clonotype was recorded at least ten times. V gene TRBV28 combines with J gene TRBJ2-1; TRBD1 matches 7 bases. This CDR3 comprises 14 residues. Germline V CDR1 and CDR2: MDHEN, SYDVKM. V lost 6 bases to trimming and J lost 2 bases; unmatched junction nucleotides: 4. The DNA for the CDR3 is TGTGCCAGCAGGGGGGACAGAACCTACAATGAGCAGTTCTTC. This sequence encodes CASRGDRTYNEQFF.

This clonotype occurred a few times. CDR3 amino acids: CASSWTTAGEAGEQFF. CDR3 sequence (DNA): TGCGCCAGCAGCTGGACAACGGCAGGGGAGGCGGGTGAGCAGTTCTTC. V gene TRBV5-1 combines with J gene TRBJ2-1; D tentatively fits TRBD1 or TRBD2 (6 bases each). CDR1 SGHRS and CDR2 YFSETQ come from the germline V gene. V lost 3 bases, J lost 9 bases, and 22 bases lay in between. The CDR3 is made up of 16 amino acids.

This clonotype was found many times. The chain couples TRBV19 to TRBJ2-7; 7 bases fit TRBD2. Trimming at V came to 3 bases and at J to 6 bases, leaving 8 bases not matched to a gene. The CDR3 extends over 14 amino acids. Germline values: CDR1 LNHDA, CDR2 SQIVND (reference sequence). CDR3 loop: CASSISRGLSEQYF. The DNA for the CDR3 is TGTGCCAGTAGTATTTCGAGGGGACTAAGCGAGCAGTACTTC.

V usage is TRBV7-6 and J usage is TRBJ1-1; no clear D gene. V was clipped by 5 bases and J by 0 bases, with 16 bases between them. The germline CDR1 and CDR2 sequences are SGHVS and FNYEAQ. CDR3 size: 16 residues. CDR3 DNA: TGTGCCAGCAGCACTGGTTCGGCAGCGATGAACACTGAAGCTTTCTTT. Its translation: CASSTGSAAMNTEAFF.

This clonotype has at least ten counts. This chain joins TRBV6-1 and TRBJ2-2; D call uncertain. CDR3 length equals 13 residues. V lost 5 bases to trimming and J lost 6 bases, with 10 bases between them. Per the germline V gene, CDR1 is MNHNS and CDR2 is SASEGT. DNA for the CDR3: TGTGCCAGCAGTCTAAGGACGTCCGGGGAGCTGTTTTTT. Translation: CASSLRTSGELFF.

The chain recombines TRBV10-1 with TRBJ1-2, with D unresolved. This CDR3 has 13 residues. V lost 6 bases, J lost 8 bases, and 16 bases lay in between. Germline V gene data show CDR1 as WNHNN and CDR2 as SYGVQD (reference sequence). The CDR3 loop reads CASSHTPTQGYTF. The CDR3 coding sequence is TGCGCCAGCAGCCATACACCCACCCAAGGCTACACCTTC.